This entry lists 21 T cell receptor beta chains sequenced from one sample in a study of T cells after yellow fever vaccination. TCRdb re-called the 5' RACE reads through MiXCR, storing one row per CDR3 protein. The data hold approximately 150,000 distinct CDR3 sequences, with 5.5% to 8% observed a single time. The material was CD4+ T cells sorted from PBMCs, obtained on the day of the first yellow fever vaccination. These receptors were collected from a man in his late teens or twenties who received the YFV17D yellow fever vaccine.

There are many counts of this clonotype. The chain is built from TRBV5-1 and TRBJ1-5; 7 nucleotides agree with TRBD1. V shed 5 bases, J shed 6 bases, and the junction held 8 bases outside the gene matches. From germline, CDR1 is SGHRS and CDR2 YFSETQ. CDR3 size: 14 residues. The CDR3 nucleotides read TGCGCCAGCAGTTCGACAGGGACCGGTCAGCCCCAGCATTTT. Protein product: CASSSTGTGQPQHF.

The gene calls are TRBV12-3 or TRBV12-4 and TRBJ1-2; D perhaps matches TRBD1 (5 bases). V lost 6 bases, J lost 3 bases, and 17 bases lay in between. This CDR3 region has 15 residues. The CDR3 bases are TGTGCCAGCAGGGAACCCGGCGGGGGAGACTATGGCTACACCTTC. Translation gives CASREPGGGDYGYTF.

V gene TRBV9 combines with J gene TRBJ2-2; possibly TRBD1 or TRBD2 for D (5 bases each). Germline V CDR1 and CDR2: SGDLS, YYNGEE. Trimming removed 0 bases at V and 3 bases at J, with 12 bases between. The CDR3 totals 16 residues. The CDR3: CASSVGTGTYTGELFF. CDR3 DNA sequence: TGTGCCAGCAGCGTAGGAACCGGGACCTACACCGGGGAGCTGTTTTTT.

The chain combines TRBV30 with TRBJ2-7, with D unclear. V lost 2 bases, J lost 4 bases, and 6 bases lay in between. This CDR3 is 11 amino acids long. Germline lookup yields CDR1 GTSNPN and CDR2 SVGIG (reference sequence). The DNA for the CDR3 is TGTGCCTGGAGTCTACAGTACGAGCAGTACTTC. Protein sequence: CAWSLQYEQYF.

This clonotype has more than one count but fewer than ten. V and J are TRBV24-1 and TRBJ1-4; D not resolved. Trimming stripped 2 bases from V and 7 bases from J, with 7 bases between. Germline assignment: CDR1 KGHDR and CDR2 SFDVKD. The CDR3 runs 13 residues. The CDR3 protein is CATSDSRSEKLFF. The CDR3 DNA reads TGTGCCACCAGTGATTCCCGTAGTGAAAAACTGTTTTTT.

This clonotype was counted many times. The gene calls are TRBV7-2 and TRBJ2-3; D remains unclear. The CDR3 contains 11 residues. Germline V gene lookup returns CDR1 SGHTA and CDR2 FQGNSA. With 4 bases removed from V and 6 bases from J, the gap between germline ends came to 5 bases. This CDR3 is CASSSLDTQYF. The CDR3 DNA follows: TGTGCCAGCAGCTCCCTTGATACGCAGTATTTT. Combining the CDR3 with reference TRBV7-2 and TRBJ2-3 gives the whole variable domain GAGVSQSPSNKVTEKGKDVELRCDPISGHTALYWYRQSLGQGLEFLIYFQGNSAPDKSGLPSDRFSAERTGGSVSTLTIQRTQQEDSAVYLCASSSLDTQYFGPGTRLTVL.

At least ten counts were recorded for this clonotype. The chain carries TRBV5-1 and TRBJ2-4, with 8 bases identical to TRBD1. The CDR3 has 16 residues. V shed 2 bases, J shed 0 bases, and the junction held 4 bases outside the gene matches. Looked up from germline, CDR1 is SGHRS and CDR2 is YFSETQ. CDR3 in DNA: TGCGCCAGCAGCTTAGGGACAGGAGTAGCCAAAAACATTCAGTACTTC. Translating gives CASSLGTGVAKNIQYF. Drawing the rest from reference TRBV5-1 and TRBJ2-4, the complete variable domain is KAGVTQTPRYLIKTRGQQVTLSCSPISGHRSVSWYQQTPGQGLQFLFEYFSETQRNKGNFPGRFSGRQFSNSRSEMNVSTLELGDSALYLCASSLGTGVAKNIQYFGAGTRLSVL.

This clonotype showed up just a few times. This CDR3 is CASRRTSGGVPGWETQYF. As DNA, the CDR3 is TGTGCCAGCAGGCGTACTAGCGGGGGGGTCCCCGGCTGGGAGACCCAGTACTTC. The V call is TRBV11-2, the J call TRBJ2-5; 13 nucleotides align to TRBD2. Looked up from germline, CDR1 is SGHAT and CDR2 is FQNNGV. CDR3 length equals 18 residues. The ends lost 6 bases at V and 5 bases at J; junction bases unmatched: 15.

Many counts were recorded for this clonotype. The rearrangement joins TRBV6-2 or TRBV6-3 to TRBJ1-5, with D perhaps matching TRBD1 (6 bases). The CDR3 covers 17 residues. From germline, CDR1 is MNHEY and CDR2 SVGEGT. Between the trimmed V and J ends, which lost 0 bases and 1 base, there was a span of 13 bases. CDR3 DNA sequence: TGTGCCAGCAGTTACTCCCCGGCCAGGGGAAGCAATCAGCCCCAGCATTTT. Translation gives CASSYSPARGSNQPQHF.

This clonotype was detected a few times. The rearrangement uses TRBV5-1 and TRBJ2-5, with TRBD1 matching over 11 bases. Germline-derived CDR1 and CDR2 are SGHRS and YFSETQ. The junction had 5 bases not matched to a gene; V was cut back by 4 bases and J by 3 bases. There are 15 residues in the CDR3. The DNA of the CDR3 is TGCGCCAGCAGCCCGGGACAGGGGGTTGAAGAGACCCAGTACTTC. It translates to CASSPGQGVEETQYF.

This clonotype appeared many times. As DNA, the CDR3 is TGTGCCAGCAGCCGCGGGGGCGCGTGGCAGTACTTC. Its translation: CASSRGGAWQYF. The chain combines TRBV7-9 with TRBJ2-7; perhaps TRBD2 as D (7 bases). The CDR3 covers 12 residues. Germline V gene data show CDR1 as SEHNR and CDR2 as FQNEAQ (reference sequence). V dropped 5 bases and J dropped 9 bases, with 14 bases sitting between them.

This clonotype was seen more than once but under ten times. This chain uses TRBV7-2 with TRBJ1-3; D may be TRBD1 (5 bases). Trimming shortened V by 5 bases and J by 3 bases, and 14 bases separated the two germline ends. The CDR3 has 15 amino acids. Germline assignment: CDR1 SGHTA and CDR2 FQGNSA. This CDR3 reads CASSPPSGLGNTIYF. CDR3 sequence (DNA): TGTGCCAGCAGCCCCCCTTCGGGACTTGGAAACACCATATATTTT. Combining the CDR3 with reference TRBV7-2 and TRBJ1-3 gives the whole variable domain GAGVSQSPSNKVTEKGKDVELRCDPISGHTALYWYRQSLGQGLEFLIYFQGNSAPDKSGLPSDRFSAERTGGSVSTLTIQRTQQEDSAVYLCASSPPSGLGNTIYFGEGSWLTVV.

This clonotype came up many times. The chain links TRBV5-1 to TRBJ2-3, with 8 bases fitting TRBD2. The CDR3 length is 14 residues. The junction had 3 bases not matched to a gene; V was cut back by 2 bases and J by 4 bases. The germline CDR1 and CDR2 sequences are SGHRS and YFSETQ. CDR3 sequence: CASSFGGASDTQYF. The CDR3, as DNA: TGCGCCAGCAGCTTCGGGGGGGCCTCAGATACGCAGTATTTT. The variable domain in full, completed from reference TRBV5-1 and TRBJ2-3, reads KAGVTQTPRYLIKTRGQQVTLSCSPISGHRSVSWYQQTPGQGLQFLFEYFSETQRNKGNFPGRFSGRQFSNSRSEMNVSTLELGDSALYLCASSFGGASDTQYFGPGTRLTVL.

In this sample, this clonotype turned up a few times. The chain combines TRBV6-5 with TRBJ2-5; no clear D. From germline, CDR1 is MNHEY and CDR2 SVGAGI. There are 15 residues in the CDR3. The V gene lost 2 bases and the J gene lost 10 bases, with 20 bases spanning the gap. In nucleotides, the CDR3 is TGTGCCAGCAGTTACGAGAGAAGGGCCTCAGTTGGCCAGTACTTC. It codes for CASSYERRASVGQYF.

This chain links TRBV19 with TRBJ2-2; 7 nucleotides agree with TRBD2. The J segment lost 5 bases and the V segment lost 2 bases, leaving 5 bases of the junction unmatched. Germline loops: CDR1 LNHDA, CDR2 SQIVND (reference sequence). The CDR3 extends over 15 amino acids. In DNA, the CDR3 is TGTGCCAGTAGTATACGCGCCGGGGGGACCGGGGAGCTGTTTTTT. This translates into CASSIRAGGTGELFF.

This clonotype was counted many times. The CDR3 is CASSLFGGDLDYGYTF. The CDR3 DNA sequence: TGCGCCAGCAGCCTGTTCGGGGGGGATCTAGACTATGGCTACACCTTC. This chain connects TRBV5-1 to TRBJ1-2; a weak D match, TRBD1 (5 bases). Germline assignment: CDR1 SGHRS and CDR2 YFSETQ. This CDR3 has 16 amino acids. Trimming shortened V by 4 bases and J by 3 bases, and 19 bases separated the two germline ends.

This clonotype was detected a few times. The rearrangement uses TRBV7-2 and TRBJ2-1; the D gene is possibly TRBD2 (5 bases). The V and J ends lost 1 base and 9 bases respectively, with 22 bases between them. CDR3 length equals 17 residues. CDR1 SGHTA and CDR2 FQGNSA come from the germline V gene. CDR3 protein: CASSLVFRTNVGLEQFF. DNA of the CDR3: TGTGCCAGCAGCTTAGTCTTCCGAACTAATGTCGGACTTGAGCAGTTCTTC.

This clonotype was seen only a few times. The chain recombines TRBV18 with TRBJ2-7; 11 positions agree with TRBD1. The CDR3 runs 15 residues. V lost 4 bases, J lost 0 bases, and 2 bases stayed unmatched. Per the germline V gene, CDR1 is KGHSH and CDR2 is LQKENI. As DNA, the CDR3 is TGTGCCAGCTCACGAGGGACAGGGGGCTCCTACGAGCAGTACTTC. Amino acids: CASSRGTGGSYEQYF. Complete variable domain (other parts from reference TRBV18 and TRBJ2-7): NAGVMQNPRHLVRRRGQEARLRCSPMKGHSHVYWYRQLPEEGLKFMVYLQKENIIDESGMPKERFSAEFPKEGPSILRIQQVVRGDSAAYFCASSRGTGGSYEQYFGPGTRLTVT.

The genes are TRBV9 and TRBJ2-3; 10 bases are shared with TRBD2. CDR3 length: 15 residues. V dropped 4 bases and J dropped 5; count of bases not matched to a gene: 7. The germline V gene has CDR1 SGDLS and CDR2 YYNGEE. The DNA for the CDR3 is TGTGCCAGCAGCTATCGCGGGACTAGCGAAGATACGCAGTATTTT. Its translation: CASSYRGTSEDTQYF.

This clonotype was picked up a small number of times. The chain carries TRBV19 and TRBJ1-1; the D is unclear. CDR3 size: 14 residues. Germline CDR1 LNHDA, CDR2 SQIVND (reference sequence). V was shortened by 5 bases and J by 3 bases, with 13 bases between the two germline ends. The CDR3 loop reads CASSFQATYTEAFF. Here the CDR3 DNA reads TGTGCCAGTAGTTTCCAGGCGACCTACACTGAAGCTTTCTTT.

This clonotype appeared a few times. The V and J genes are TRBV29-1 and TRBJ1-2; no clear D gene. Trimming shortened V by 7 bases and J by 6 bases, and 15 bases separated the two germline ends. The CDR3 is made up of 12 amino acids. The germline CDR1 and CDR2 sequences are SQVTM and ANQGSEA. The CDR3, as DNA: TGCAGCGCTGAGCGGGGTTTCAATGGCTACACCTTC. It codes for CSAERGFNGYTF.